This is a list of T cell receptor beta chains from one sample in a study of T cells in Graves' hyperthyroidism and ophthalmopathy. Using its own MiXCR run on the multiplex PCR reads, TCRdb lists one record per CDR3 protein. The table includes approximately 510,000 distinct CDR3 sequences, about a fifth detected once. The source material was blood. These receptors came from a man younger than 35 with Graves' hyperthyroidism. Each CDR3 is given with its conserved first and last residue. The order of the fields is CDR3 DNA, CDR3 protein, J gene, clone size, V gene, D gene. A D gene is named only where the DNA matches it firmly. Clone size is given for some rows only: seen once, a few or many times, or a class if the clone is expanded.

CDR3 DNA: TGCGCCAGCACTTTGCGGGGGGGGGCGAACACTGAAGCTTTCTTT
CDR3 protein: CASTLRGGANTEAFF
J gene: TRBJ1-1
clone size: -
V gene: TRBV4-1
D gene: -

CDR3 DNA: TGTGCCAGCAGCCCCCCCAGCAACACCATATATTTT
CDR3 protein: CASSPPSNTIYF
J gene: TRBJ1-3
clone size: many
V gene: TRBV7-8
D gene: -

CDR3 DNA: TGTGCCAGCAGTTTAAGGGGGTACGGGCTGTTTTTT
CDR3 protein: CASSLRGYGLFF
J gene: TRBJ2-2
clone size: few
V gene: TRBV28
D gene: -

CDR3 DNA: TGTGCCAGCAGTTCCAATACAGGGAGGGCTGAAGCTTTCTTT
CDR3 protein: CASSSNTGRAEAFF
J gene: TRBJ1-1
clone size: many
V gene: TRBV6-5
D gene: -

CDR3 DNA: TGCAGCGGATCTCCTGGGACATTTATTGAAGCTTTCTTT
CDR3 protein: CSGSPGTFIEAFF
J gene: TRBJ1-1
clone size: many
V gene: TRBV29-1
D gene: -

CDR3 DNA: TGCAGTCCGTCCGGGACAGGGACCTATGGCTACACCTTC
CDR3 protein: CSPSGTGTYGYTF
J gene: TRBJ1-2
clone size: -
V gene: TRBV20-1
D gene: TRBD1

CDR3 DNA: TGTGCCAGCAGCCGGACCGGACTAGCAGGAGAGACCCAGTACTTC
CDR3 protein: CASSRTGLAGETQYF
J gene: TRBJ2-5
clone size: -
V gene: TRBV7-3
D gene: TRBD2

CDR3 DNA: TGTGCCAGCAGCTTACTTTCCTCCCCCGACTACGAGCAGTACTTC
CDR3 protein: CASSLLSSPDYEQYF
J gene: TRBJ2-7
clone size: few
V gene: TRBV11-3
D gene: -

CDR3 DNA: TGTGCCAGCAGTTCAGACAACTACGAGCAGTACTTC
CDR3 protein: CASSSDNYEQYF
J gene: TRBJ2-7
clone size: many
V gene: TRBV6-5
D gene: -

CDR3 DNA: TGTGCCAGCAGTTTACTCGGTGGAGCTGGAAACACCATATATTTT
CDR3 protein: CASSLLGGAGNTIYF
J gene: TRBJ1-3
clone size: many
V gene: TRBV12-3/TRBV12-4
D gene: -

CDR3 DNA: TGCGCCAGCAGCCAAGAAGGGGTTTCCCAAGAGACCCAGTACTTC
CDR3 protein: CASSQEGVSQETQYF
J gene: TRBJ2-5
clone size: many
V gene: TRBV4-1
D gene: -

CDR3 DNA: TGCGCCAGCAGCCAAGAGTCACAGGCGAATCAGCCCCAGCATTTT
CDR3 protein: CASSQESQANQPQHF
J gene: TRBJ1-5
clone size: many
V gene: TRBV4-1
D gene: -

CDR3 DNA: TGTGCCAGCAGAACTCGTCCGGGACAGGGCCTCTCCTACGAGCAGTACTTC
CDR3 protein: CASRTRPGQGLSYEQYF
J gene: TRBJ2-7
clone size: many
V gene: TRBV6-2/TRBV6-3
D gene: TRBD1

CDR3 DNA: TGTGCCAGCAGACCGAGGGGGCTAGACACTGAAGCTTTCTTT
CDR3 protein: CASRPRGLDTEAFF
J gene: TRBJ1-1
clone size: few
V gene: TRBV3-1
D gene: TRBD1

CDR3 DNA: TGTGCCAGCATGCAAGCAGAGACCCAGTACTTC
CDR3 protein: CASMQAETQYF
J gene: TRBJ2-5
clone size: -
V gene: TRBV7-2
D gene: -

CDR3 DNA: TGCAGTGCTCCTGAGAGGAACACTGAAGCTTTCTTT
CDR3 protein: CSAPERNTEAFF
J gene: TRBJ1-1
clone size: many
V gene: TRBV20-1
D gene: -

CDR3 DNA: TGTGCCAGTAGTATAGATCGGGGGCCGTATAGCAATCAGCCCCAGCATTTT
CDR3 protein: CASSIDRGPYSNQPQHF
J gene: TRBJ1-5
clone size: many
V gene: TRBV19
D gene: -

CDR3 DNA: TGCAGCGTTGGAGACCCCTTGGACAGTACAAATGGCTACACCTTC
CDR3 protein: CSVGDPLDSTNGYTF
J gene: TRBJ1-2
clone size: few
V gene: TRBV29-1
D gene: -

CDR3 DNA: TGTGCCAGCAGTCCCAGTGAGGTTGAAGCTTTCTTT
CDR3 protein: CASSPSEVEAFF
J gene: TRBJ1-1
clone size: -
V gene: TRBV12-3/TRBV12-4
D gene: -

CDR3 DNA: TGTGCCAGTAGTGCGGGACTGAGCAGGATCTACGAGCAGTACTTC
CDR3 protein: CASSAGLSRIYEQYF
J gene: TRBJ2-7
clone size: -
V gene: TRBV19
D gene: -

CDR3 DNA: TGCAGTGCTAGAGATTTGGACAGGGATCCTGAAGCTTTCTTT
CDR3 protein: CSARDLDRDPEAFF
J gene: TRBJ1-1
clone size: many
V gene: TRBV20-1
D gene: TRBD1

CDR3 DNA: TGTGCCAGTAGTATATCTTTCTTGAACATTGAAGCTTTCTTT
CDR3 protein: CASSISFLNIEAFF
J gene: TRBJ1-1
clone size: few
V gene: TRBV19
D gene: -

CDR3 DNA: TGTGCCAGCAGCCGGGGGGGAGACACAGATACGCAGTATTTT
CDR3 protein: CASSRGGDTDTQYF
J gene: TRBJ2-3
clone size: few
V gene: TRBV4-2
D gene: TRBD2

CDR3 DNA: TGCAGTGCTACGCCATCGGGCTCTGGAAACACCATATATTTT
CDR3 protein: CSATPSGSGNTIYF
J gene: TRBJ1-3
clone size: few
V gene: TRBV20-1
D gene: -

CDR3 DNA: TGTGCCAGCAGCCTACGGGACAGGGCAATCACTGAAGCTTTCTTT
CDR3 protein: CASSLRDRAITEAFF
J gene: TRBJ1-1
clone size: many
V gene: TRBV12-3/TRBV12-4
D gene: TRBD1

CDR3 DNA: TGTGCCAGCAGCTCGAGACTAGCGGGCTCCTACGAGCAGTACTTC
CDR3 protein: CASSSRLAGSYEQYF
J gene: TRBJ2-7
clone size: -
V gene: TRBV5-5
D gene: TRBD2

CDR3 DNA: TGTGCCAGCAGTTTAAGGAGCCACCGTTACTCCTACGAGCAGTACTTC
CDR3 protein: CASSLRSHRYSYEQYF
J gene: TRBJ2-7
clone size: many
V gene: TRBV28
D gene: -

CDR3 DNA: TGTGCCAGCAGCTCCACTGGACTCGCGAACACTGAAGCTTTCTTT
CDR3 protein: CASSSTGLANTEAFF
J gene: TRBJ1-1
clone size: -
V gene: TRBV7-3
D gene: -

CDR3 DNA: TGCAGCGTTGAAGCGGGGAGCCAAGAGACCCAGTACTTC
CDR3 protein: CSVEAGSQETQYF
J gene: TRBJ2-5
clone size: many
V gene: TRBV29-1
D gene: -

CDR3 DNA: TGTGCCAGCAGTGAGGGGACAGGGGCCTCTTACGAGCAGTACTTC
CDR3 protein: CASSEGTGASYEQYF
J gene: TRBJ2-7
clone size: many
V gene: TRBV6-1
D gene: TRBD1

CDR3 DNA: TGTGCCAGCAGCTTCGACAGGGTGAGAGAGACCCAGTACTTC
CDR3 protein: CASSFDRVRETQYF
J gene: TRBJ2-5
clone size: many
V gene: TRBV11-1
D gene: TRBD1

CDR3 DNA: TGTGCCAGTAGTCCCACAGGGTCGCTCAGCTATGGCTACACCTTC
CDR3 protein: CASSPTGSLSYGYTF
J gene: TRBJ1-2
clone size: many
V gene: TRBV19
D gene: -

CDR3 DNA: TGTGCCAGCAGTGAAAACCTTGAGGGTCTCAACATTCAGTACTTC
CDR3 protein: CASSENLEGLNIQYF
J gene: TRBJ2-4
clone size: -
V gene: TRBV2
D gene: -

CDR3 DNA: TGCGCCAGCAGTCGAATTCCACAGGGGACTGGAAACACCATATATTTT
CDR3 protein: CASSRIPQGTGNTIYF
J gene: TRBJ1-3
clone size: many
V gene: TRBV5-1
D gene: TRBD1

CDR3 DNA: TGTGCCAGTTGGGGCAGGGGTCGGTCCGGCTACACCTTC
CDR3 protein: CASWGRGRSGYTF
J gene: TRBJ1-2
clone size: many
V gene: TRBV2
D gene: -

CDR3 DNA: TGTGCCAGCAACGACGAGCAGTACTTC
CDR3 protein: CASNDEQYF
J gene: TRBJ2-7
clone size: many
V gene: TRBV2
D gene: -

CDR3 DNA: TGTGCCATCAGTGATCCCAACGGGGTGAACACTGAAGCTTTCTTT
CDR3 protein: CAISDPNGVNTEAFF
J gene: TRBJ1-1
clone size: many
V gene: TRBV10-3
D gene: -

CDR3 DNA: TGCGCCAGCAGCCAAGCCAATCCATACGAGAACACCGGGGAGCTGTTTTTT
CDR3 protein: CASSQANPYENTGELFF
J gene: TRBJ2-2
clone size: many
V gene: TRBV4-1
D gene: -

CDR3 DNA: TGTGCCAGCAGTGGCGGGGAGCAGGGGTTAGGTGGGGCCAACGTCCTGACTTTC
CDR3 protein: CASSGGEQGLGGANVLTF
J gene: TRBJ2-6
clone size: many
V gene: TRBV2
D gene: -

CDR3 DNA: TGTGCCAGCAGCCCCGGGGGGGGGACCCAGTACTTC
CDR3 protein: CASSPGGGTQYF
J gene: TRBJ2-5
clone size: many
V gene: TRBV7-2
D gene: TRBD2

CDR3 DNA: TGTGCCAGCAGTTGGGGATCCTACGAGCAGTACTTC
CDR3 protein: CASSWGSYEQYF
J gene: TRBJ2-7
clone size: many
V gene: TRBV6-2/TRBV6-3
D gene: -